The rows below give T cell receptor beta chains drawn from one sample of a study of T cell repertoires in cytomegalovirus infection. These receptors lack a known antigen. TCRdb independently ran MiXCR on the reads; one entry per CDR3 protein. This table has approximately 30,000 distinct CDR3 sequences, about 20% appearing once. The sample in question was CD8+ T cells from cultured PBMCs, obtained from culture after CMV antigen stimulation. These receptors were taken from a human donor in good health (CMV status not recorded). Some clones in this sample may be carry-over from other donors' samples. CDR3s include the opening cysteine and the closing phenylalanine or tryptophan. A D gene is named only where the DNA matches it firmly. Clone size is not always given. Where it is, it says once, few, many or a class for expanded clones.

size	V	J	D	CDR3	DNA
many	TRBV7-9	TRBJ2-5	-	CASSSRSAKETQYF	TGTGCCAGCAGCTCCAGGAGTGCCAAAGAGACCCAGTACTTC
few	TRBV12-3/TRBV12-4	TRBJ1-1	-	CASSFMYTEAFF	TGTGCCAGCAGTTTCATGTACACTGAAGCTTTCTTT
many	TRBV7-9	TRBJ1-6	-	CASSLLTLYNSPLHF	TGTGCCAGCAGCTTACTGACCCTCTATAATTCACCCCTCCACTTT
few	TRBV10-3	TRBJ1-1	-	CAINGEGITEAFF	TGTGCCATCAACGGTGAGGGGATCACTGAAGCTTTCTTT
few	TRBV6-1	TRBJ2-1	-	CASTITRGASYNEQFF	TGTGCCAGCACTATTACGAGGGGAGCCTCCTACAATGAGCAGTTCTTC
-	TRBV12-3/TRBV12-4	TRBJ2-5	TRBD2	CASSPLAGEGRETQYF	TGTGCCAGCAGTCCACTAGCGGGAGAGGGAAGAGAGACCCAGTACTTC
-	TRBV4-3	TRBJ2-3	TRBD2	CASSQTSGSTDTQYF	TGCGCCAGCAGCCAGACTAGCGGGAGCACAGATACGCAGTATTTT
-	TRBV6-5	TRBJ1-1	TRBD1	CASSYSGTGGSLNTEAFF	TGTGCCAGCAGTTACTCTGGGACAGGGGGCTCCTTGAACACTGAAGCTTTCTTT
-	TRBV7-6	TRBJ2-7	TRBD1	CASSPTQGYEQYF	TGTGCCAGCAGCCCTACACAGGGGTACGAGCAGTACTTC
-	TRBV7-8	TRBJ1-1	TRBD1	CASSLGRSGGLNTEAFF	TGTGCCAGCAGCTTAGGGCGGTCAGGGGGGCTGAACACTGAAGCTTTCTTT
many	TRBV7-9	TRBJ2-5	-	CASSLVETQYF	TGTGCCAGCAGCTTAGTAGAGACCCAGTACTTC
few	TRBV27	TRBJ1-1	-	CASILAGNTEAFF	TGTGCCAGCATTCTGGCGGGGAACACTGAAGCTTTCTTT
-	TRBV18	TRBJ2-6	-	CANLDGANVLTF	TGTGCCAACTTAGATGGGGCCAACGTCCTGACTTTC
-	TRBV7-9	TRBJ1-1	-	CASSFVSSEAFF	TGTGCCAGCAGCTTTGTCAGTAGTGAAGCTTTCTTT
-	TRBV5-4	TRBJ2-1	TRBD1	CASSDRDRGIWEQFF	TGTGCCAGCAGCGACCGGGACAGGGGAATATGGGAGCAGTTCTTC
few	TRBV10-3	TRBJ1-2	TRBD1	CAISSTGTNYGYTF	TGTGCCATCAGCTCGACAGGGACCAACTATGGCTACACCTTC
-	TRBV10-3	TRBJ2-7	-	CAIRGEGDEQYF	TGTGCCATCAGGGGGGAAGGGGATGAGCAGTACTTC
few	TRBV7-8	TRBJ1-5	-	CASSNRTALFQPQHF	TGTGCCAGCAGCAACCGGACAGCCCTTTTTCAGCCCCAGCATTTT
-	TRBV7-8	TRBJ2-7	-	CASSLAGRDEQYF	TGTGCCAGCAGCTTAGCGGGCCGAGACGAGCAGTACTTC
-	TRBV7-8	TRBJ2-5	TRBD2	CASSLFAGEKTQYF	TGTGCCAGCAGCTTATTCGCGGGAGAAAAGACCCAGTACTTC
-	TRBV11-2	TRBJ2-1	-	CASSLNWDEQFF	TGTGCCAGCAGCTTAAATTGGGATGAGCAGTTCTTC
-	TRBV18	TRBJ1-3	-	CASSPYRDLRSGNTIYF	TGTGCCAGCTCACCGTACAGGGACCTCCGGTCTGGAAACACCATATATTTT